Below are 10 T cell receptor beta chains sequenced from a single sample in a study of blood T cells in healthy people across ages. Then a second PCR, running roughly 7 to 11 cycles, was carried out with a sample-barcoded 5' primer and a J-beta primer mix. TCRdb analysed the 5' RACE reads with MiXCR anew, one entry per CDR3 protein. The table lists around 900,000 distinct CDR3 sequences, about 51% of them singletons, with about a fifth in the top ten. Sequencing input: blood. The receptors derive from a woman between 55 and 75 years old in good health.

V gene TRBV28 combines with J gene TRBJ2-1; the D is unclear. V dropped 5 bases and J dropped 6 bases, with 17 bases sitting between them. The CDR3 is 15 amino acids. Germline V gene lookup returns CDR1 MDHEN and CDR2 SYDVKM. Here the CDR3 reads CASSLLRLVGNEQFF. CDR3 DNA: TGTGCCAGCAGTCTACTTCGCCTGGTTGGCAATGAGCAGTTCTTC.

The J gene is TRBJ1-1, the V gene TRBV14; D may be TRBD1 (5 bases). V lost 5 bases and J lost 9, with 19 bases in between. Germline assignment: CDR1 SGHDN and CDR2 FVKESK. The CDR3 sequence is 14 residues long. The CDR3 loop reads CASSKLPGKTKAFF. CDR3 nucleotides: TGTGCCAGCAGCAAACTCCCAGGGAAGACTAAAGCTTTCTTT.

This clonotype occurred a few times. The V gene is TRBV6-6, the J gene TRBJ1-2; 8 bases fit TRBD1. Germline CDR1 and CDR2: MNHNY and SVGAGI (reference sequence). The length of the CDR3 is 13 residues. V trimming: 6 bases; J trimming: 8 bases; junction bases outside the gene matches: 8. The CDR3 loop reads CASRTDRAGGYTF. CDR3 coding DNA: TGTGCCAGCAGGACGGACAGGGCGGGAGGCTACACCTTC.

The chain has TRBV5-1 and TRBJ1-2; 7 bases line up with TRBD1. Germline trimming cut 4 bases from V and 2 bases from J; bases unmatched to any gene: 5. This CDR3 has 14 amino acids. Per germline, CDR1 SGHRS and CDR2 YFSETQ. The CDR3 DNA reads as TGCGCCAGCAGCCGCGGACAGGAGAACTATGGCTACACCTTC. Residues: CASSRGQENYGYTF.

As concerns this clonotype: This sequence may be a read error, since a much larger clone differs from it by one base. V gene TRBV20-1 combines with J gene TRBJ2-1; TRBD1 or TRBD2 may be the D gene (5 bases each). The J call may be in error: the DNA end matches TRBJ2-7 better. Germline-derived CDR1 and CDR2 are DFQATT and SNEGSKA (reference sequence). This CDR3 contains 14 residues. The CDR3 region has the DNA TGCAGTGCTCAAACTAGAGGGGCTTACAATGAGCAGTACTTC. It codes for CSAQTRGAYNEQYF.

The rearrangement uses TRBV7-6 and TRBJ1-1, with D hard to call. Germline V lookup: CDR1 SGHVS, CDR2 FNYEAQ. Trimming took 1 base from V and 4 from J, leaving 7 bases between them. The length of the CDR3 is 13 residues. The CDR3 DNA is TGTGCCAGCAGCTTAGGATACGCCACTGAAGCTTTCTTT. Translation: CASSLGYATEAFF. Using reference TRBV7-6 and TRBJ1-1 for the parts outside the CDR3, the full variable domain is GAGVSQSPRYKVTKRGQDVALRCDPISGHVSLYWYRQALGQGPEFLTYFNYEAQQDKSGLPNDRFSAERPEGSISTLTIQRTEQRDSAMYRCASSLGYATEAFFGQGTRLTVV.

The genes are TRBV27 and TRBJ2-7, with D tentatively TRBD2 (6 bases). V was shortened by 5 bases and J by 2 bases, with 25 bases between the two germline ends. Looked up from germline, CDR1 is MNHEY and CDR2 is SMNVEV (reference sequence). The CDR3 runs 18 residues. CDR3 nucleotides: TGTGCCAGCAGTCCCGGGGGATACAACTCACCCTCTCCCTACGAGCAGTACTTC. Its translation: CASSPGGYNSPSPYEQYF.

This clonotype was seen more than once but under ten times. V is TRBV12-3 or TRBV12-4 and J is TRBJ2-4; TRBD2 agrees at 15 bases. This CDR3 comprises 22 residues. The ends lost 4 bases at V and 0 bases at J; junction bases unmatched: 16. The CDR3 reads CASSSWTGGLAGGPLAKNIQYF. The CDR3 DNA is TGTGCCAGCAGTTCCTGGACAGGCGGACTAGCGGGAGGGCCATTAGCCAAAAACATTCAGTACTTC.

DNA of the CDR3: TGCAGTGTTGCGCCCGGGACTAGCGTGTACGAGCAGTACTTC. This sequence encodes CSVAPGTSVYEQYF. J is TRBJ2-5 and V is TRBV20-1; 10 bases map to TRBD2. The J call may be wrong; the DNA end is better matched by TRBJ2-7. This CDR3 spans 14 amino acids. Germline V CDR1 and CDR2: DFQATT, SNEGSKA (reference sequence).

The chain carries TRBV29-1 and TRBJ2-2; D is perhaps TRBD2 (5 bases). The CDR3 spans 13 residues. Trimming shortened V by 4 bases and J by 1 base, and 7 bases separated the two germline ends. CDR1 and CDR2 from the germline V gene are SQVTM and ANQGSEA. CDR3 sequence reads: CSVGSENTGELFF. The CDR3 DNA follows: TGCAGCGTTGGTAGCGAGAACACCGGGGAGCTGTTTTTT.